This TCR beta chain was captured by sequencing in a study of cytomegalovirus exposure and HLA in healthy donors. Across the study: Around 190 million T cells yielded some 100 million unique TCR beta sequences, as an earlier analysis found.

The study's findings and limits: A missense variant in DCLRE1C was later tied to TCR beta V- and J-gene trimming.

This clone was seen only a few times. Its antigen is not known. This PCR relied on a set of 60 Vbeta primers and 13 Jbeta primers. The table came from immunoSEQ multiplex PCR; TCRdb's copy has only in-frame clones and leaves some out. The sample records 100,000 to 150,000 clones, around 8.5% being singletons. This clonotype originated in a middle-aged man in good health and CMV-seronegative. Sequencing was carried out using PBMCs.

The CDR3 nucleotides read TGTGCCAGCAGCCCCAGCGGGGGCTCACAAGAGACCCAGTACTTC. Protein sequence: CASSPSGGSQETQYF. This chain links TRBV6-6 with TRBJ2-5; 8 bases are shared with TRBD2. Germline lookup yields CDR1 MNHNY and CDR2 SVGAGI (reference sequence). The CDR3 contains 15 residues. V was pared by 6 bases and J by 2 bases, with 8 bases of the junction left unmatched.